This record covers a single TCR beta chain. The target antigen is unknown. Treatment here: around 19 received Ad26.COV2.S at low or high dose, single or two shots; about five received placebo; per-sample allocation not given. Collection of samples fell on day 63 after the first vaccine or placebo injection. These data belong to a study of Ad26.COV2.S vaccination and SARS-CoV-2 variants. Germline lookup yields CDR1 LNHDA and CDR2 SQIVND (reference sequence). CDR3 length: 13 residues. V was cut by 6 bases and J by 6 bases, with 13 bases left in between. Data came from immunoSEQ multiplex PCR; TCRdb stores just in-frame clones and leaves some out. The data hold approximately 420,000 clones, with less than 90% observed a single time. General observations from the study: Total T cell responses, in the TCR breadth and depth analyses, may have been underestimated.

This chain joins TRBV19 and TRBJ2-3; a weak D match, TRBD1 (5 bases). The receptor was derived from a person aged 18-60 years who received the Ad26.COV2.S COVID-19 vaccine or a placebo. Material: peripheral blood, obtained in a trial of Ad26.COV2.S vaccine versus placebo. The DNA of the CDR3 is TGTGCCAGTAGAGCAACAGGACCTGATACGCAGTATTTT. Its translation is CASRATGPDTQYF.